The sample holds a few counts of the clone carrying this T cell receptor beta chain. The target antigen is unknown. The data belong to a study of T-cell memory formation after mild COVID-19. Findings of the study overall: Contracting CD4+ clones were located mainly in CM and EM, and CD8+ clones in EMRA. Nothing showed for sure that second-wave clones peaking on day 37 were SARS-CoV-2 specific. Contracting clones from day 15 to 85 showed balanced CD4/CD8; later expanders favored CD4+.

5'RACE with constant-segment primers yielded barcoded, UMI-tagged TCR alpha and TCR beta cDNA libraries. MiXCR was run by TCRdb on the 5' RACE reads, yielding one entry per CDR3 protein. The profile shows about 130,000 distinct CDR3 sequences, about a sixth of them singletons. Looked up from germline, CDR1 is SGHRS and CDR2 is YFSETQ. The CDR3 contains 15 residues. Trimming cost V 6 bases and J 3 bases, with 16 bases left between them. The sample was PBMCs or a T cell subset sorted from them (not recorded which). The chain combines TRBV5-1 with TRBJ2-1; no clear D. The receptor's source is a man aged 18 to 35 who had mild COVID-19 (a few samples of this study predate the infection). Cell type and time point are not known. Here the CDR3 DNA reads TGCGCCAGCAACCCGGGCCCAGACTTCTACAATGAGCAGTTCTTC. Residues: CASNPGPDFYNEQFF.